The 24 T cell receptor beta chains listed next were all sequenced from one sample in a study of cytomegalovirus exposure and HLA in healthy donors. With 60 Vbeta and 13 Jbeta primers, the PCR was carried out. Profiled with immunoSEQ multiplex PCR; TCRdb holds only in-frame clones, not every one. The data show some 210,000 clones, over 60% seen once. Sequenced input: PBMCs. These receptors were taken from a woman aged 30 to 39 in good health and CMV-seropositive.

In DNA, the CDR3 is TGTGCCAGTAGCCTAGACCGATACTCTGGAAACACCATATATTTT. It is translated as CASSLDRYSGNTIYF. The chain joins TRBV19 to TRBJ1-3; no definite D call. CDR1 and CDR2 from the germline V gene are LNHDA and SQIVND (reference sequence). CDR3 length: 15 amino acids. Between the trimmed V and J ends, which lost 6 bases and 0 bases, there was a span of 12 bases.

The chain couples TRBV18 to TRBJ1-2; TRBD1 matches 7 bases. Trimming cost V 4 bases and J 6 bases; bases outside gene matches: 11. CDR1 KGHSH and CDR2 LQKENI come from the germline V gene. CDR3 length equals 15 residues. The CDR3 sequence: CASSRLAGGTNGYTF. The CDR3 DNA is TGTGCCAGCTCACGGCTGGCAGGGGGGACGAATGGCTACACCTTC.

Notes on this clone: Other DNA sequences within the sample encode an identical CDR3. The chain employs TRBV18 and TRBJ1-2; TRBD1 is a possible D gene (5 bases). Germline V gives CDR1 KGHSH, CDR2 LQKENI. The CDR3 spans 13 residues. The V gene lost 3 bases and the J gene lost 1 base, with 6 bases spanning the gap. CDR3 bases: TGTGCCAGCTCACCGGGGGGTAACTATGGCTACACCTTC. Encoded protein: CASSPGGNYGYTF.

The gene calls are TRBV7-6 and TRBJ2-1; D is perhaps TRBD1 (6 bases). Between the trimmed V and J ends, which lost 1 base and 12 bases, there was a span of 10 bases. This CDR3 region has 12 residues. CDR1 and CDR2 (germline): SGHVS, FNYEAQ. The CDR3 sequence is CASSLDQGRQFF. CDR3 bases: TGTGCCAGCAGCTTAGACCAGGGGAGGCAGTTCTTC.

This chain joins TRBV18 and TRBJ2-7; D is possibly TRBD1 (6 bases). The length of the CDR3 is 14 residues. The germline gives CDR1 KGHSH, CDR2 LQKENI. Trimming pared 8 bases from V and 4 bases from J, leaving 18 bases between. The CDR3 here is CASKLASRGYEQYF. CDR3 coding DNA: TGTGCCAGCAAGTTGGCCTCCAGGGGTTACGAGCAGTACTTC.

The V gene is TRBV6-4, the J gene TRBJ1-3, with no clear D. Trimming took 0 bases from V and 4 from J, leaving 10 bases between them. The CDR3 length is 15 residues. The germline CDR1 and CDR2 sequences are MRHNA and SNTAGT. CDR3 coding DNA: TGTGCCAGCAGTGACTCGAGGAGGTACGGAAACACCATATATTTT. Translating gives CASSDSRRYGNTIYF.

This clone came up once. The chain links TRBV18 to TRBJ2-7, with 8 bases lining up with TRBD2. Germline V CDR1 and CDR2: KGHSH, LQKENI. The length of the CDR3 is 16 residues. J gave up 2 bases and V 3 bases, and 9 bases lay outside the gene matches. CDR3 in DNA: TGTGCCAGCTCACCCGGGGGGGCGGCAAAGCCCTACGAGCAGTACTTC. This encodes CASSPGGAAKPYEQYF.

The chain is built from TRBV5-1 and TRBJ2-1, with D unclear. This CDR3 has 14 residues. Germline CDR1 SGHRS, CDR2 YFSETQ. Trimming pared 4 bases from V and 0 bases from J, leaving 8 bases between. The CDR3 loop is CASSAENSYNEQFF. CDR3 coding DNA: TGCGCCAGCAGCGCGGAAAACTCCTACAATGAGCAGTTCTTC.

The chain employs TRBV28 and TRBJ2-5, with D maybe TRBD2 (7 bases). CDR1 is MDHEN, CDR2 SYDVKM, per germline. The CDR3 has 12 residues. The ends were cut back, 6 bases at V and 9 bases at J, with 14 bases in the middle. CDR3 region: CASRTTGRAQYF. CDR3 nucleotide sequence: TGTGCCAGCAGGACTACAGGGAGGGCCCAGTACTTC.

The chain combines TRBV19 with TRBJ2-2; 7 bases align to TRBD2. CDR3 length equals 15 residues. Germline values: CDR1 LNHDA, CDR2 SQIVND (reference sequence). Unmatched junction bases numbered 2, after V lost 3 bases and J lost 1 base. The chain's CDR3 is CASSIGRRNTGELFF. The CDR3 nucleotides are TGTGCCAGTAGTATCGGGAGGAGGAACACCGGGGAGCTGTTTTTT.

The genes are TRBV27 and TRBJ1-1, with D perhaps TRBD1 (5 bases). Deletions cut 4 bases from V and 4 bases from J, with 13 bases between. This CDR3 spans 14 amino acids. Germline CDR1 is MNHEY and CDR2 is SMNVEV (reference sequence). The CDR3 region has the DNA TGTGCCAGCAGTTCGGGGGAGCGCCCCACTGAAGCTTTCTTT. Protein product: CASSSGERPTEAFF.

The chain couples TRBV23-1 to TRBJ2-7, with D tentatively TRBD1 (6 bases). TRBV23-1 is labeled an ORF, and its function is uncertain. V lost 6 bases and J lost 1, with 28 bases in between. The CDR3 has 19 amino acids. The CDR3 loop is CASSQFLGRMPGQSYEQYF. The CDR3 nucleotides are TGCGCCAGCAGCCAGTTTCTCGGGCGGATGCCGGGACAATCCTACGAGCAGTACTTC.

The CDR3 loop reads CASGDRVQETQYF. CDR3 bases: TGCGCCAGCGGGGACAGGGTCCAAGAGACCCAGTACTTC. V gene TRBV5-1 combines with J gene TRBJ2-5; TRBD1 agrees at 9 bases. This CDR3 region has 13 residues. CDR1 SGHRS and CDR2 YFSETQ come from the germline V gene. Trimming took 7 bases from V and 1 from J; bases not matched to a gene: 2.

The chain uses TRBV5-1 and TRBJ2-3, with 7 bases lining up with TRBD1. The trim removed 5 bases at V and 6 bases at J, leaving 12 bases unmatched. The CDR3 loop spans 15 amino acids. Germline values: CDR1 SGHRS, CDR2 YFSETQ. This CDR3 is CASRDGQDMGDTQYF. The CDR3 bases are TGCGCCAGCAGGGATGGACAGGACATGGGGGATACGCAGTATTTT. Complete variable domain (other parts from reference TRBV5-1 and TRBJ2-3): KAGVTQTPRYLIKTRGQQVTLSCSPISGHRSVSWYQQTPGQGLQFLFEYFSETQRNKGNFPGRFSGRQFSNSRSEMNVSTLELGDSALYLCASRDGQDMGDTQYFGPGTRLTVL.

The chain joins TRBV6-1 to TRBJ2-7; 7 nucleotides agree with TRBD1. The V gene's germline CDR1 is MNHNS and CDR2 SASEGT. J lost 6 bases, V lost 6 bases, and 14 bases had no gene match. The CDR3 is made up of 15 amino acids. The CDR3 reads CASRIPGQVGSEQYF. The CDR3 DNA reads as TGTGCCAGCAGGATACCCGGACAGGTGGGGTCCGAGCAGTACTTC.

This chain connects TRBV4-3 to TRBJ1-3, with 9 positions matching TRBD1. Germline V gives CDR1 LGHNA, CDR2 YSLEER. V was clipped by 0 bases and J by 0 bases; unmatched bases: 12. CDR3 length equals 20 residues. The CDR3 loop reads CASSQDGGQGLGGSGNTIYF. The CDR3 coding sequence is TGCGCCAGCAGCCAAGATGGAGGACAGGGGCTTGGTGGCTCTGGAAACACCATATATTTT.

The chain employs TRBV10-1 and TRBJ2-1; 12 bases line up with TRBD2. The V segment lost 6 bases and the J segment 9 bases; nucleotides outside the gene matches: 3. Looked up from germline, CDR1 is WNHNN and CDR2 is SYGVQD (reference sequence). The CDR3 has 13 amino acids. The CDR3 bases are TGCGCCAGCAGATGGACTAGCGGGATTGAGCAGTTCTTC. Translating it yields CASRWTSGIEQFF.

The chain carries TRBV5-1 and TRBJ1-4; 10 nucleotides agree with TRBD1. This CDR3 comprises 17 residues. With V trimmed by 4 bases and J by 6 bases, 12 bases remained unmatched. Germline CDR1 SGHRS, CDR2 YFSETQ. The CDR3 DNA follows: TGCGCCAGCAGCGCGACAGGGGGCGCATACTTAGATGAAAAACTGTTTTTT. Its translation: CASSATGGAYLDEKLFF.

This chain connects TRBV10-1 to TRBJ2-6; 8 positions match TRBD2. The ends lost 4 bases at V and 2 bases at J; junction bases unmatched: 7. There are 17 residues in the CDR3. Germline-derived CDR1 and CDR2 are WNHNN and SYGVQD (reference sequence). The CDR3, as DNA: TGCGCCAGCAGTGTAGGACTAGCCCCGCCTGGGGCCAACGTCCTGACTTTC. Protein: CASSVGLAPPGANVLTF.

In DNA, the CDR3 is TGCGCCAGCAGTGAGGACAGAACCTACGAGCAGTACTTC. Protein: CASSEDRTYEQYF. The genes are TRBV10-1 and TRBJ2-7, with a tentative D call TRBD1 (5 bases). The germline V gene encodes CDR1 WNHNN and CDR2 SYGVQD (reference sequence). The CDR3 contains 13 residues. Between the trimmed V and J ends, which lost 2 bases and 2 bases, there was a span of 7 bases.

This clone has more than one count but fewer than ten. The rearrangement uses TRBV30 and TRBJ1-4; possibly TRBD1 for D (5 bases). The germline V gene encodes CDR1 GTSNPN and CDR2 SVGIG (reference sequence). Trimming pared 1 base from V and 3 bases from J, leaving 9 bases between. The CDR3 is 14 amino acids. The CDR3 protein is CAWSGVGANEKLFF. The CDR3 bases are TGTGCCTGGAGTGGAGTAGGGGCTAATGAAAAACTGTTTTTT. Drawing the rest from reference TRBV30 and TRBJ1-4, the complete variable domain is SQTIHQWPATLVQPVGSPLSLECTVEGTSNPNLYWYRQAAGRGLQLLFYSVGIGQISSEVPQNLSASRPQDRQFILSSKKLLLSDSGFYLCAWSGVGANEKLFFGSGTQLSVL.

V gene TRBV7-3 combines with J gene TRBJ1-1, with D unresolved. The CDR3 runs 13 residues. Germline values: CDR1 SGHTA, CDR2 FQGTGA. Trimming took 4 bases from V and 3 from J, leaving 9 bases between them. The DNA of the CDR3 is TGTGCCAGCAGCTCCCAATCAGACACTGAAGCTTTCTTT. It specifies CASSSQSDTEAFF.

This clone was seen only once. The J gene is TRBJ2-1, the V gene TRBV7-2; TRBD2 matches at 7 bases. Germline V gene lookup returns CDR1 SGHTA and CDR2 FQGNSA. The CDR3 covers 13 residues. The V and J ends lost 5 bases and 8 bases, in that order; junction bases with no gene match: 6. The CDR3 nucleotides are TGTGCCAGCAGCCGGACTAGACTGGATGAGCAGTTCTTC. It yields the protein CASSRTRLDEQFF.

Here the CDR3 reads CASSQATGYRQPQHF. The CDR3 bases are TGCGCCAGCAGCCAAGCGACAGGGTACCGGCAGCCCCAGCATTTT. The chain combines TRBV4-3 with TRBJ1-5, with TRBD1 identical over 7 bases. V shed 1 base, J shed 7 bases, and the junction held 7 bases outside the gene matches. This CDR3 is built from 15 residues. Germline V gene data show CDR1 as LGHNA and CDR2 as YSLEER.